The 2 T cell receptor beta chains listed next were all sequenced from one sample in a study of blood T cells in healthy people across ages (dated by TCRdb to about 2015). The library relied on 5' RACE. The sequencer listed for this sample is Illumina HiSeq 2500. A second about 6 to 11 cycle PCR used a sample-barcoded 5' primer and a J-beta primer mix. The public reads were run again by TCRdb, first through fastp at Q25 and then through MiXCR, and only productive beta chains were kept. Records with the same CDR3 protein are collapsed into one entry carrying the most frequent genes and DNA. Within this sample are about 970,000 distinct CDR3 sequences, with just over 50% of them counted one time only. The ten largest clones capture about 22% of the sample. Specimen: blood. The receptors originated from a woman between 55 and 75 years old in good health.

This clonotype appeared a few times. V gene TRBV11-1 combines with J gene TRBJ2-3; D perhaps matches TRBD1 (5 bases). TRBJ2-7 explains the end of the DNA better; the J call may be wrong. The CDR3 loop spans 15 amino acids. Germline CDR1 and CDR2: SGHAT and FQDESV (reference sequence). CDR3 region: CASSLGQGITDTQYF. CDR3 bases: TGTGCCAGCAGCTTAGGGCAGGGAATAACAGATACGCAGTACTTC.

Concerning this clonotype itself: One end of the junction is discordant with germline, which a read error may explain. The J gene is TRBJ2-4, the V gene TRBV11-2, with 12 nucleotides matching TRBD2. CDR3 length equals 18 residues. CDR1 is SGHAT, CDR2 FQNNGV, per germline. For the CDR3, the DNA is TGTGCCAGCAGCTTCCGACTAGCGGGAGATAGAACCAAAAACATTCTGTACTTC. Its protein is CASSFRLAGDRTKNILYF.